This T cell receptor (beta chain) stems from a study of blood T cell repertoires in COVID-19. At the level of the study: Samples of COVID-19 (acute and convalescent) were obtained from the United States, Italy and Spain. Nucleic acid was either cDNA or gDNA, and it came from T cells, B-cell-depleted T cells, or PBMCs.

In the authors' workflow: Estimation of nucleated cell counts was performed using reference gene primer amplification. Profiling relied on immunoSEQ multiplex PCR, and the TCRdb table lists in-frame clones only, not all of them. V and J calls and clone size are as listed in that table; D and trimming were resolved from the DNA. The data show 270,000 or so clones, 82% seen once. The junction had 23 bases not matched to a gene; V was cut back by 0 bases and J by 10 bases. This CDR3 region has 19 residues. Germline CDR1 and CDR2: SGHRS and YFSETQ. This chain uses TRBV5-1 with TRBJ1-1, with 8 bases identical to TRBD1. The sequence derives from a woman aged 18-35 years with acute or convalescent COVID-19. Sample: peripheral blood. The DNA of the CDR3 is TGCGCCAGCAGCTTGGCGGGACAGGCTGAACCCCCGCATCCCTGGCGAGCTTTCTTT. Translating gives CASSLAGQAEPPHPWRAFF.